The 18 T cell receptor beta chains below all came from one sample that was sequenced in a study of read filtering for tumor transcriptome and immune sequencing. From about 400 ng of RNA, a library with molecular barcoded alpha/delta and beta/gamma adaptors was made. Via MiXCR, TCRdb re-called the reads, giving one row per CDR3 protein. Of roughly 130,000 distinct CDR3 sequences listed, 10% to 15% were seen once; the top ten hold approximately 11%. Sequenced sample: a population of CD138-negative cells sorted from bone marrow. The receptors come from a donor aged 40 or over with multiple myeloma.

This clonotype was detected only a few times. A read error is possible here, since a much larger clone lies one base away. The rearrangement uses TRBV6-6 and TRBJ1-1; D is unresolved. CDR1 is MNHNY, CDR2 SVGAGI, per germline (reference sequence). V was clipped by 5 bases and J by 7 bases, with 17 bases between them. CDR3 length: 14 amino acids. CDR3: CASSEVHGFGEAFF. Written as DNA, the CDR3 is TGTGCCAGCAGTGAAGTTCATGGTTTTGGTGAAGCTTTCTTT.

This clonotype turned up a few times. The chain is built from TRBV6-6 and TRBJ2-4; TRBD2 might be the D (5 bases). Germline values: CDR1 MNHNY, CDR2 SVGAGI (reference sequence). Trimming pared 5 bases from V and 8 bases from J, leaving 16 bases between. The length of the CDR3 is 14 residues. CDR3 DNA sequence: TGTGCCAGCAGTGACTATGGGGTTCGAGACATTCAGTACTTC. Amino acid sequence: CASSDYGVRDIQYF.

This chain uses TRBV2 with TRBJ1-2; TRBD1 is a possible D gene (5 bases). V lost 7 bases, J lost 0 bases, and 6 bases lay in between. The CDR3 extends over 12 amino acids. CDR1 is SNHLY, CDR2 FYNNEI, per germline. Written as DNA, the CDR3 is TGTGCCAGCAAGACAGCTAACTATGGCTACACCTTC. Its translation: CASKTANYGYTF.

Points on this clonotype: At one end, the junction sequence differs from germline, possibly due to a read error. The chain employs TRBV7-9 and TRBJ2-6; D unresolved. Germline V gene sequence: CDR1 SEHNR, CDR2 FQNEAQ (reference sequence). The length of the CDR3 is 13 residues. CDR3 sequence: CASSLVGANVLSF. The CDR3 DNA follows: TGTGCCAGCAGCTTAGTCGGTGCCAACGTCCTGTCTTTC.

Regarding this clonotype: A much more abundant neighbour one base away suggests this may be a read error. The rearrangement links TRBV3-1 to TRBJ2-3, with D unresolved. Germline CDR1 and CDR2: LGHDT and YNNKEL (reference sequence). CDR3 length: 13 residues. CDR3 loop: CASSQVGADTQCF. As DNA, the CDR3 is TGTGCCAGCAGCCAAGTTGGAGCAGATACGCAGTGTTTT.

This clonotype was seen ten or more times. J is TRBJ2-1 and V is TRBV29-1, with TRBD2 matching 11 bases. Unmatched junction bases numbered 5, after V lost 4 bases and J lost 0 bases. This CDR3 has 16 residues. Germline V gene lookup returns CDR1 SQVTM and CDR2 ANQGSEA. The CDR3 region is CSVGKGLAVSYNEQFF. In DNA, the CDR3 is TGCAGCGTTGGAAAGGGACTAGCGGTCTCCTACAATGAGCAGTTCTTC.

The V and J genes are TRBV5-1 and TRBJ2-2, with D tentatively TRBD2 (5 bases). CDR1 is SGHRS and CDR2 is YFSETQ in the germline V gene. Trimming pared 3 bases from V and 5 bases from J, leaving 11 bases between. CDR3 length: 14 amino acids. The DNA for the CDR3 is TGCGCCAGCAGCTCCGACGGGGAAACCGGGGAGCTGTTTTTT. Its protein is CASSSDGETGELFF.

J is TRBJ2-7 and V is TRBV5-1, with D tentatively TRBD1 (7 bases). This CDR3 comprises 16 residues. CDR1 and CDR2 from the germline V gene are SGHRS and YFSETQ. Trimming took 3 bases from V and 9 from J, leaving 25 bases between them. CDR3 nucleotide sequence: TGCGCCAGCAGCTCCACCAGACAGGGACTCGATGCGTCGCAGTACTTC. Amino acid sequence: CASSSTRQGLDASQYF.

This clonotype was detected ten times or more. This chain uses TRBV29-1 with TRBJ2-1, with D perhaps matching TRBD1 (6 bases). CDR1 is SQVTM and CDR2 is ANQGSEA in the germline V gene. Trimming removed 6 bases from V and 2 bases from J, with 17 bases in between. This CDR3 has 15 amino acids. The CDR3: CSVGDTVSPYNEQFF. The CDR3 nucleotides are TGCAGCGTGGGGGACACCGTCTCCCCCTACAATGAGCAGTTCTTC.

This clonotype came up many times. The V call is TRBV11-1, the J call TRBJ1-5; TRBD1 is a possible D gene (5 bases). This CDR3 is built from 15 residues. V gave up 2 bases and J gave up 5 bases, with 13 bases separating them. The V gene's germline CDR1 is SGHAT and CDR2 FQDESV (reference sequence). The CDR3 region is CASSLSGAEDQPQHF. CDR3 sequence (DNA): TGTGCCAGCAGCTTAAGCGGGGCTGAGGATCAGCCCCAGCATTTT.

This clonotype came up many times. V and J are TRBV19 and TRBJ2-3; TRBD1 agrees at 12 bases. The CDR3 extends over 16 amino acids. The V gene end was trimmed by 5 bases and the J gene end by 5 bases; junction bases not matched to a gene: 8. Germline loops: CDR1 LNHDA, CDR2 SQIVND (reference sequence). The CDR3 region has the DNA TGTGCCAGTAGTGTGACGGGACAGGGGGCGCGAGATACGCAGTATTTT. Translated, it gives CASSVTGQGARDTQYF.

The table lists this clonotype with many counts. This sequence joins TRBV20-1 and TRBJ1-1; 8 nucleotides agree with TRBD1. The CDR3 runs 14 residues. Germline CDR1 and CDR2: DFQATT and SNEGSKA (reference sequence). J was trimmed by 3 bases and V by 6 bases; bases with no gene match: 9. CDR3 sequence (DNA): TGCAGTGCAAAGACAGGGGCTACTTACACTGAAGCTTTCTTT. Amino acids: CSAKTGATYTEAFF.

In the case of this clonotype: A much larger clone differs from this one at a single base, so this may be a read error. This rearrangement joins TRBV3-1 to TRBJ2-2; D is undetermined. This CDR3 contains 15 residues. Deletions cut 3 bases from V and 4 bases from J, with 12 bases between. The germline gives CDR1 LGHDT, CDR2 YNNKEL (reference sequence). In nucleotides, the CDR3 is TGTGCCAGCAGCCATTTCGGATTGGGCACCGGGGAGCTGTTTTTT. This codes for CASSHFGLGTGELFF.

The table lists this clonotype with many counts. The V and J genes are TRBV19 and TRBJ2-7, with unresolved D. Germline CDR1 is LNHDA and CDR2 is SQIVND (reference sequence). CDR3 size: 15 residues. V was cut by 5 bases and J by 3 bases, with 17 bases left in between. The CDR3 nucleotides are TGTGCCAGTAGTCGGACGCGCCAGACGGACTACGAGCAGTACTTC. This translates into CASSRTRQTDYEQYF.

This clonotype was seen many times. The chain employs TRBV20-1 and TRBJ2-1; 8 nucleotides agree with TRBD1. After removal of 3 bases from V and 3 bases from J, the junction contained 4 bases not matched to a gene. Looked up from germline, CDR1 is DFQATT and CDR2 is SNEGSKA (reference sequence). This CDR3 has 14 amino acids. The CDR3 nucleotides are TGCAGTGCTAGGACAGGGGATAACTACAATGAGCAGTTCTTC. Its protein product is CSARTGDNYNEQFF.

This clonotype was picked up many times. The chain carries TRBV20-1 and TRBJ1-5; D is uncertain. This CDR3 is built from 14 residues. Between the trimmed V and J ends, which lost 6 bases and 1 base, there was a span of 13 bases. Germline V CDR1 and CDR2: DFQATT, SNEGSKA (reference sequence). The CDR3 sequence is CSAIHPGSNQPQHF. As DNA, the CDR3 is TGCAGTGCAATCCATCCGGGGAGCAATCAGCCCCAGCATTTT.

This clonotype occurred a few times. J is TRBJ2-1 and V is TRBV7-9; D not certain. The CDR3 totals 11 residues. Germline-derived CDR1 and CDR2 are SEHNR and FQNEAQ (reference sequence). V was cut by 5 bases and J by 7 bases, with 6 bases left in between. CDR3 coding DNA: TGTGCCAGCAGCCTACAAAATGAGCAGTTCTTC. Translation gives CASSLQNEQFF.

The chain combines TRBV6-6 with TRBJ2-1; 7 bases are shared with TRBD1. Trimming took 6 bases from V and 7 from J; bases not matched to a gene: 3. The germline V gene has CDR1 MNHNY and CDR2 SVGAGI (reference sequence). The CDR3 covers 12 residues. Here the CDR3 DNA reads TGTGCCAGCAGCCAACAGGGGAATGAGCAGTTCTTC. Its protein product is CASSQQGNEQFF.